This T cell receptor beta chain emerged from a study of T cells after yellow fever vaccination. Overall study findings and caveats: Most clones from primary vaccination were detected again post-booster (roughly 96% CD4, roughly 91% CD8).

TCRdb analysed the 5' RACE reads with MiXCR anew, one entry per CDR3 protein. Of around 300,000 distinct CDR3 sequences detected, over 4% appear once; the ten largest clones hold around 24%. This clonotype was detected only a few times. Its specificity is not known. Germline CDR1 is SGHTA and CDR2 is FQGNSA. The V and J ends lost 1 base and 8 bases, in that order; junction bases with no gene match: 10. The CDR3 extends over 15 amino acids. Material: PBMCs, obtained 5 days after the yellow fever booster vaccination. The chain employs TRBV7-2 and TRBJ1-2; 7 bases are a match to TRBD1. The sequence was collected from a man aged 18 to 30 who received the YFV17D yellow fever vaccine. The DNA for the CDR3 is TGTGCCAGCAGCTTAGGTTGGGGACAGATCCGCGGCTACACCTTC. This encodes CASSLGWGQIRGYTF.